This T cell receptor (beta chain) stems from a study of OX40 agonist ivuxolimab in advanced cancers. Study overall: Previous treatment with anti-PD-1, anti-PD-L1 or anti-CTLA-4 therapy was allowed; 35% to 50% had received some.

Whole-study findings and limits: More expanded clones were seen, on average, in CD8+ T cells than in CD4+. The specificity for antigen of the expanded peripheral T cells was not determined.

Details on this clone: Its specificity is not known.

The data were produced by immunoSEQ multiplex PCR, yet TCRdb's version contains in-frame clones alone and is incomplete. The data hold about 54,000 clones, with roughly 92% observed a single time. Germline lookup yields CDR1 MNHNS and CDR2 SASEGT. The CDR3 contains 15 residues. Trimming stripped 0 bases from V and 2 bases from J, with 11 bases between. Samples of blood were obtained at baseline, on cycle 4 day 1, and on cycle 7 day 1. The rearrangement uses TRBV6-1 and TRBJ2-7; D gene uncertain. The sample in question was CD4+ or CD8+ T cells sorted from blood, obtained in a trial of the OX40 agonist ivuxolimab. This clonotype was obtained from an adult with an advanced solid tumor such as melanoma, head and neck, liver or kidney cancer. CDR3 nucleotides: TGTGCCAGCAGTGAAGCGGACCGGATAACCTACGAGCAGTACTTC. Translated: CASSEADRITYEQYF.